This T cell receptor (beta chain) was retrieved from a study of graft-versus-host responses after intestinal transplantation. About the study: Transplants were multivisceral, liver-intestinal, or isolated intestinal. Study results and caveats: Allografts carried high graft-versus-host to host-versus-graft clonal ratios in patients having graft-donor T cell macrochimerism. Researchers found GvH clones in recipient marrow, and some showed up first in ileum or blood.

The method was immunoSEQ multiplex PCR; TCRdb's version includes in-frame clones alone and lacks a portion of them. The sample lists 17,000 or so clones, roughly 86% occurring once. Comment on this clone: The antigen is unknown.

The CDR3 consists of 13 residues. Germline values: CDR1 SEHNR, CDR2 FQNEAQ (reference sequence). Trimming pared 3 bases from V and 1 base from J, leaving 6 bases between. Samples of marrow taken after transplant originated at the posterior iliac crest or some other site. The sequence derives from a human patient who received an intestinal transplant, so some T cells may come from the graft donor. This chain links TRBV7-9 with TRBJ1-1; D not resolved. Here the sequenced sample was bone marrow, taken roughly 130 days after transplant. The CDR3 loop is CASSLVANTEAFF. CDR3 DNA: TGTGCCAGCAGCTTGGTAGCGAACACTGAAGCTTTCTTT.